Below are 21 T cell receptor beta chains sequenced from a single sample in a study of CD8+CD57+ T cells in acquired aplastic anemia. The study profiled TCR beta VDJ and CDR3 using genomic DNA as template. TCRdb fed the reads into MiXCR, producing one record per CDR3 protein. Of roughly 250,000 distinct CDR3 sequences listed, about 44% are singletons. Individuals selected for sequencing had exhibited CD8+CD57+ cell expansion on flow cytometry. Source material: sorted CD4+, CD8+, or CD8+CD57+ T cells (not recorded which) from PBMCs. These receptors were taken from a human donor with aplastic anemia.

The chain combines TRBV6-4 with TRBJ1-1; D remains ambiguous. The length of the CDR3 is 10 residues. Germline-derived CDR1 and CDR2 are MRHNA and SNTAGT. V lost 3 bases and J lost 10, with 6 bases in between. CDR3: CASSDIGAFF. The CDR3 region has the DNA TGTGCCAGCAGTGATATCGGAGCTTTCTTT.

This clonotype showed up many times. V usage is TRBV11-2 and J usage is TRBJ1-6; 11 positions agree with TRBD1. CDR3 size: 14 residues. The junction had 3 bases not matched to a gene; V was cut back by 5 bases and J by 9 bases. Germline CDR1 SGHAT, CDR2 FQNNGV. The CDR3 coding sequence is TGTGCCAGCAGCCAGGACAGGGGGCGTTCACCCCTCCACTTT. Its translation is CASSQDRGRSPLHF.

The chain uses TRBV12-5 and TRBJ1-1, with D unclear. The CDR3 length is 11 residues. Germline assignment: CDR1 LGHNT and CDR2 FRNRAP. The ends were cut back, 3 bases at V and 11 bases at J, with 10 bases in the middle. CDR3 bases: TGTGCTAGTGGTTTTGGCCCCGTGGCTTTCTTT. It specifies CASGFGPVAFF.

A single count supports this clonotype. The genes are TRBV2 and TRBJ2-1; D may be TRBD1 (5 bases). The germline V gene has CDR1 SNHLY and CDR2 FYNNEI. The CDR3 spans 15 residues. Trimming cost V 5 bases and J 8 bases, with 19 bases left between them. The CDR3 protein is CASSLRQTNDDEQFF. DNA for the CDR3: TGTGCCAGCAGTTTGAGACAGACGAATGACGATGAGCAGTTCTTC.

In its sample, this clonotype was seen many times. The CDR3 here is CASRDGVGWPLHF. Written as DNA, the CDR3 is TGTGCCAGCCGCGACGGGGTCGGTTGGCCCCTCCACTTT. The chain carries TRBV27 and TRBJ1-6, with D hard to call. In germline, CDR1 is MNHEY, CDR2 SMNVEV (reference sequence). V was trimmed by 8 bases and J by 13 bases, leaving 18 bases between them. The CDR3 runs 13 residues.

The chain carries TRBV9 and TRBJ2-6; D ambiguous. V shed 5 bases and J shed 4 bases, with 10 bases lying between them. Per germline, CDR1 SGDLS and CDR2 YYNGEE. The CDR3 contains 14 residues. The CDR3 sequence: CASSESYGANVLTF. In nucleotides, the CDR3 is TGTGCCAGCAGTGAGAGTTACGGGGCCAACGTCCTGACTTTC.

In the case of this clonotype: Germline and junction disagree at one end, which may indicate a read error. This CDR3 is CATPYSRSSGANVPTF. CDR3 nucleotide sequence: TGTGCCACCCCCTACAGTCGAAGCTCTGGGGCCAACGTCCCGACTTTC. This sequence joins TRBV15 and TRBJ2-6, with D perhaps matching TRBD1 (5 bases). Germline-derived CDR1 and CDR2 are LNHNV and YYDKDF (reference sequence). The CDR3 contains 16 residues.

This chain uses TRBV29-1 with TRBJ2-7; TRBD2 agrees at 8 bases. Losses at the gene ends were 6 bases for V and 0 bases for J; bases not matched to a gene: 4. Germline CDR1 and CDR2: SQVTM and ANQGSEA. The CDR3 sequence is 13 residues long. Written as DNA, the CDR3 is TGCAGCGTAACCGGGACTAGCTCCTACGAGCAGTACTTC. Its translation is CSVTGTSSYEQYF.

To note about this clonotype: A much larger clonotype is one base distant, so this may be a read error. The chain carries TRBV16 and TRBJ2-7, with 10 bases lining up with TRBD1. The CDR3 totals 15 residues. The germline V gene encodes CDR1 KGHSY and CDR2 FQNENV. In DNA form, the CDR3 reads TGTGCCAGCAGCCAGAGGACAGGGGGTTTGTACAAGCAGCACTTC. Encoded protein: CASSQRTGGLYKQHF.

The CDR3 coding sequence is TGTGCCAGCAGCTTTCCTCGAGATACGCAGTATTTT. The encoded protein is CASSFPRDTQYF. The genes are TRBV7-9 and TRBJ2-3, with D unclear. This CDR3 spans 12 amino acids. The germline V gene has CDR1 SEHNR and CDR2 FQNEAQ (reference sequence). The ends were cut back, 3 bases at V and 5 bases at J, with 6 bases in the middle.

Concerning this clonotype: Just one base apart from a much larger clone, this may be a read error. No conserved phenylalanine or tryptophan ends this CDR3, so it is likely a read error. V and J are TRBV4-1 and TRBJ2-7; D unresolved. The CDR3 has 14 residues. The germline V gene encodes CDR1 MGHRA and CDR2 YSYEKL. V was pared by 2 bases and J by 4 bases, with 12 bases between. DNA of the CDR3: TGCGCCAGCAGCCAAAAAATCTCTGGGTACGAGCAGTACCTC. Its protein is CASSQKISGYEQYL.

There are many counts of this clonotype. V gene TRBV6-1 combines with J gene TRBJ1-2, with a possible D match to TRBD1 (6 bases). Germline V CDR1 and CDR2: MNHNS, SASEGT. This CDR3 is built from 14 residues. V was shortened by 3 bases and J by 4 bases, with 12 bases between the two germline ends. CDR3 bases: TGTGCCAGCAGTGAGCGGGGGGCGGCCTATGGCTACACCTTC. This codes for CASSERGAAYGYTF.

This clonotype was detected only once. The rearrangement links TRBV20-1 to TRBJ1-4, with 10 bases that match TRBD1. This CDR3 region has 13 residues. Germline values: CDR1 DFQATT, CDR2 SNEGSKA (reference sequence). After removal of 6 bases from V and 8 bases from J, the junction contained 6 bases not matched to a gene. This CDR3 is CSAPGTGEEKLFF. CDR3 nucleotides: TGCAGTGCCCCCGGGACAGGGGAAGAAAAACTGTTTTTT.

This sequence joins TRBV2 and TRBJ1-6, with 8 positions matching TRBD1. CDR3 length equals 14 residues. CDR1 is SNHLY, CDR2 FYNNEI, per germline. V shed 7 bases and J 13 bases; nucleotides not matched to a gene: 12. The CDR3 DNA reads as TGTGCCAGCAAATTGACAGGGGTCAATCAGCCCCTCCACTTT. It translates to CASKLTGVNQPLHF. The whole variable domain, remainder taken from reference TRBV2 and TRBJ1-6, is EPEVTQTPSHQVTQMGQEVILRCVPISNHLYFYWYRQILGQKVEFLVSFYNNEISEKSEIFDDQFSVERPDGSNFTLKIRSTKLEDSAMYFCASKLTGVNQPLHFGNGTRLTVT.

This chain uses TRBV7-9 with TRBJ1-5; D unclear. This CDR3 is 15 amino acids long. V lost 3 bases to trimming and J lost 1 base, with 10 bases between them. The V gene's germline CDR1 is SEHNR and CDR2 FQNEAQ (reference sequence). The CDR3 sequence: CASSFGRGSNQPQHF. CDR3 nucleotides: TGTGCCAGCAGCTTTGGGCGGGGAAGCAATCAGCCCCAGCATTTT.

Details on this clonotype: Without the conserved terminal phenylalanine or tryptophan, this CDR3 likely stems from a read error. The limits of the CDR3 on the DNA are not certain, so only TCRdb's listed CDR3 is given. This chain uses TRBV12-3 or TRBV12-4 with TRBJ2-2. The CDR3 adds up to 10 amino acids, both ends counted. The CDR3 sequence is CASSFLQVAR.

The sample holds one count of this clonotype. The chain recombines TRBV19 with TRBJ1-1; D gene uncertain. Germline CDR1 LNHDA, CDR2 SQIVND (reference sequence). The CDR3 covers 13 residues. V lost 6 bases and J lost 5, with 13 bases in between. The CDR3 coding sequence is TGTGCCAGTAGCCTACTAGAAAGAACTGAAGCTTTCTTT. Translated: CASSLLERTEAFF.

The V call is TRBV7-9, the J call TRBJ2-7; 11 bases are shared with TRBD2. The junction had 8 bases not matched to a gene; V was cut back by 6 bases and J by 7 bases. The V gene's germline CDR1 is SEHNR and CDR2 FQNEAQ (reference sequence). The CDR3 contains 14 residues. The CDR3, as DNA: TGTGCCAGCAGTGGTAGCGGGAGGGTTTTGGAGCAGTACTTC. This codes for CASSGSGRVLEQYF.

This clonotype has more than one count but fewer than ten. Being one base from a much bigger clone, this may be a read error. CDR3 DNA sequence: TGTGCCAGCAGCGCCCCTAATGGGACGGGAGTCATAGTCGGGGAGCTGTTTTTT. Protein product: CASSAPNGTGVIVGELFF. The chain recombines TRBV7-9 with TRBJ2-2; D may be TRBD2 (6 bases). Trimming pared 5 bases from V and 7 bases from J, leaving 26 bases between. Germline V lookup: CDR1 SEHNR, CDR2 FQNEAQ (reference sequence). This CDR3 region has 18 residues.

V is TRBV28 and J is TRBJ1-1; D is perhaps TRBD1 (6 bases). V lost 5 bases, J lost 6 bases, and 16 bases lay in between. The CDR3 is 14 amino acids. Germline values: CDR1 MDHEN, CDR2 SYDVKM. The CDR3 DNA sequence: TGTGCCAGCAGTATCAACAGGGTGGGCGCTGAAGCTTTCTTT. It codes for CASSINRVGAEAFF.

This clonotype was detected only a few times. The rearrangement links TRBV10-2 to TRBJ2-3; a possible D gene is TRBD1 (6 bases). Between the trimmed V and J ends, which lost 4 bases and 1 base, there was a span of 21 bases. From germline, CDR1 is WSHSY and CDR2 SAAADI. The CDR3 contains 18 residues. This CDR3 reads CASSGPIGTPERTDTQYF. In DNA, the CDR3 is TGCGCCAGCAGTGGACCTATCGGGACACCCGAGCGCACAGATACGCAGTATTTT.